Listed here is a single T cell receptor (beta chain). This CDR3 comprises 18 residues. V lost 0 bases and J 1 base, leaving 17 bases between the germline ends. Germline lookup yields CDR1 SNHLY and CDR2 FYNNEI. This record comes from a study of cytomegalovirus exposure and HLA in healthy donors. At sampling all donors were nominally healthy, likely with unrecorded immune exposures. The study ran its PCR with 60 Vbeta and 13 Jbeta primers. Generated by immunoSEQ multiplex PCR, the TCRdb table keeps only in-frame clones and is missing some. The sample shows some 220,000 clones, more than 75% of them seen only once.

This TCR was sampled from a girl between 2 and 10 years old in good health and CMV-seronegative. The chain couples TRBV2 to TRBJ2-3; D is perhaps TRBD1 (6 bases). The specimen was PBMCs. In DNA form, the CDR3 reads TGTGCCAGCAGTGAAGCTAGGGGGTCGTCCTGGGGCACAGATACGCAGTATTTT. This translates into CASSEARGSSWGTDTQYF.